This T cell receptor beta chain derives from a study of shared clonotypes between healthy human individuals. Overall study: The study enrolled two women and a few men aged 18 to 49.

The CDR3 covers 18 residues. V lost 4 bases, J lost 0 bases, and 18 bases lay in between. Germline CDR1 MGHRA, CDR2 YSYEKL. Original processing methods: Junction-only sequences without quality scores came from ImmunoSEQ, so filtering differed. Measured with immunoSEQ multiplex PCR; TCRdb has only the in-frame clones, and not every one. The V and J calls and clone size are taken from that table; D and trimming were inferred from the DNA. The data contain roughly 450,000 clones, about four fifths of them singletons. All the donors were Caucasian adults who lived in Nashville, Tennessee. With unsorted samples, genomic DNA was obtained from tens of millions of PBMCs.

The rearrangement joins TRBV4-1 to TRBJ2-2, with a weak D call TRBD1 (5 bases). The receptor's source is a woman aged 40 to 49 in good health. Some clones in this sample may be carry-over from other donors' samples. The sample was PBMCs. CDR3 sequence: CASSPRVQVASNTGELFF. The CDR3 nucleotides are TGCGCCAGCAGCCCCAGGGTTCAGGTGGCCTCGAACACCGGGGAGCTGTTTTTT.